Each of the 25 T cell receptor beta chains below was sequenced from the same sample in a study of CD8 T cells in Susac syndrome. A quantity of roughly 0.5 to 1 ug RNA underwent reverse transcription using random hexamers. From the immunoSEQ multiplex PCR reads, TCRdb called clonotypes with MiXCR, one entry per CDR3 protein. The sample shows about 94,000 distinct CDR3 sequences, about 95% of them seen only once. The sequenced sample consisted of CD4+ T cells from PBMCs. Receptors originate from a human donor with Susac syndrome.

In its sample, this clonotype was seen once. In DNA, the CDR3 is TGTGCCAGCAGCTTGGCCCAAGGAGGGGGAGCTTTCTTT. Its protein product is CASSLAQGGGAFF. The chain links TRBV5-6 to TRBJ1-1, with D possibly matching TRBD1 (6 bases). Trimming took off 0 bases at V and 10 bases at J, with 13 bases between the two ends. The CDR3 runs to 13 residues. From germline, CDR1 is SGHDT and CDR2 YYEEEE.

The chain carries TRBV11-3 and TRBJ2-5, with 7 bases lining up with TRBD2. Germline V gene sequence: CDR1 SGHNT, CDR2 YENEEA. CDR3 length: 16 residues. The junction had 11 bases not matched to a gene; V was cut back by 5 bases and J by 2 bases. In DNA, the CDR3 is TGTGCCAGCAGCGCCGGTGGTGGGAGGGTACAAGAGACCCAGTACTTC. Protein sequence: CASSAGGGRVQETQYF.

The chain is built from TRBV20-1 and TRBJ2-2; 8 nucleotides line up with TRBD2. CDR3 size: 16 residues. CDR1 is DFQATT, CDR2 SNEGSKA, per germline (reference sequence). V was clipped by 3 bases and J by 1 base; unmatched bases: 7. DNA of the CDR3: TGCAGTGCTAGGGCCGGGGGGGCCTGGAACACCGGGGAGCTGTTTTTT. This encodes CSARAGGAWNTGELFF.

In its sample, this clonotype was seen a few times. The chain couples TRBV4-1 to TRBJ2-7, with no clear D. V was pared by 5 bases and J by 3 bases, with 23 bases between. Germline V lookup: CDR1 MGHRA, CDR2 YSYEKL. The length of the CDR3 is 17 residues. The CDR3 spells CASSSNPSEPGNYEQYF. The CDR3 DNA sequence: TGCGCCAGCAGCTCCAACCCTTCGGAGCCTGGAAACTACGAGCAGTACTTC.

The table lists this clonotype with a count of one. The chain joins TRBV20-1 to TRBJ2-5, with D possibly being TRBD2 (6 bases). Germline loops: CDR1 DFQATT, CDR2 SNEGSKA (reference sequence). CDR3 length: 12 amino acids. V dropped 2 bases and J dropped 6 bases, with 10 bases sitting between them. CDR3: CSARSGQKTQYF. The CDR3 nucleotides are TGCAGTGCTAGAAGCGGGCAAAAGACCCAGTACTTC.

The chain employs TRBV29-1 and TRBJ1-2, with a possible D match to TRBD1 (6 bases). Germline assignment: CDR1 SQVTM and CDR2 ANQGSEA. V shed 5 bases and J shed 5 bases, with 18 bases lying between them. The CDR3 is 14 amino acids. The DNA of the CDR3 is TGCAGCGTTTGGGGAGGCAGGGGCCTATATGGCTACACCTTC. It encodes CSVWGGRGLYGYTF.

Here the CDR3 reads CASSQDVYTGELFF. For the CDR3, the DNA is TGTGCCAGCAGCCAAGATGTCTATACCGGGGAGCTGTTTTTT. The chain carries TRBV3-1 and TRBJ2-2, with unresolved D. CDR1 is LGHDT and CDR2 is YNNKEL in the germline V gene (reference sequence). Deletions cut 0 bases from V and 5 bases from J, with 7 bases between. There are 14 residues in the CDR3.

The chain employs TRBV6-2 or TRBV6-3 and TRBJ2-7; D gene ambiguous. The CDR3 covers 13 residues. V lost 2 bases to trimming and J lost 6 bases, with 11 bases between them. Germline CDR1 is MNHEY and CDR2 is SVGEGT. In nucleotides, the CDR3 is TGTGCCAGCAGTTACGGCGGTGCCGGCGAGCAGTACTTC. It translates to CASSYGGAGEQYF.

The J gene is TRBJ2-1, the V gene TRBV19; D is unresolved. Trimming cost V 0 bases and J 0 bases, with 6 bases left between them. Germline CDR1 reads LNHDA; CDR2 reads SQIVND (reference sequence). CDR3 size: 15 residues. CDR3 protein: CASSIDQSSYNEQFF. CDR3 in DNA: TGTGCCAGTAGTATAGACCAGAGCTCCTACAATGAGCAGTTCTTC.

This rearrangement joins TRBV9 to TRBJ2-3, with a weak D call TRBD2 (5 bases). This CDR3 spans 15 amino acids. Germline CDR1 is SGDLS and CDR2 is YYNGEE. The ends were cut back, 0 bases at V and 7 bases at J, with 15 bases in the middle. Here the CDR3 DNA reads TGTGCCAGCAGCGTAGAGGCTAGCATTTTGCATACGCAGTATTTT. Translation gives CASSVEASILHTQYF. Complete variable domain (other parts from reference TRBV9 and TRBJ2-3): DSGVTQTPKHLITATGQRVTLRCSPRSGDLSVYWYQQSLDQGLQFLIQYYNGEERAKGNILERFSAQQFPDLHSELNLSSLELGDSALYFCASSVEASILHTQYFGPGTRLTVL.

The chain combines TRBV27 with TRBJ2-3, with D possibly matching TRBD2 (6 bases). The V gene lost 3 bases and the J gene lost 1 base, with 14 bases spanning the gap. The CDR3 runs 16 residues. Germline loops: CDR1 MNHEY, CDR2 SMNVEV (reference sequence). The CDR3 spells CASSFNGGPRTDTQYF. The CDR3 nucleotides are TGTGCCAGCAGTTTTAACGGGGGACCCCGCACAGATACGCAGTATTTT.

The V and J genes are TRBV12-3 or TRBV12-4 and TRBJ1-2, with D maybe TRBD1 (5 bases). There are 12 residues in the CDR3. With 8 bases removed from V and 5 bases from J, the gap between germline ends came to 12 bases. The CDR3 loop reads CASGLWGYGYTF. The CDR3 DNA reads TGTGCCAGCGGACTCTGGGGGTATGGCTACACCTTC.

This clonotype was observed once. Here the CDR3 omits its conserved ending phenylalanine or tryptophan, so a read error is the likely source. Because the CDR3's place on the DNA is in doubt, the DNA is left out and the CDR3 is given as listed by TCRdb. This chain links TRBV28 with TRBJ1-1; no DNA check was done on the table's D call, TRBD1. In germline, CDR1 is MDHEN, CDR2 SYDVKM. 14 amino acids form the CDR3, both terminal residues included. The CDR3 is CASSSPLGGTGLLL.

This chain connects TRBV2 to TRBJ1-6, with D perhaps TRBD1 (6 bases). V was shortened by 10 bases and J by 10 bases, with 20 bases between the two germline ends. Germline assignment: CDR1 SNHLY and CDR2 FYNNEI. The CDR3 contains 14 residues. Here the CDR3 reads CATVEQGRESPLHF. In DNA form, the CDR3 reads TGTGCCACGGTGGAACAGGGAAGAGAGTCACCCCTCCACTTT.

This sequence joins TRBV25-1 and TRBJ1-2; no definite D call. In germline, CDR1 is MGHDK, CDR2 SYGVNS. V was cut by 0 bases and J by 5 bases, with 4 bases left in between. This CDR3 has 12 residues. The CDR3 here is CASSEYGYGYTF. CDR3 DNA sequence: TGTGCCAGCAGTGAATATGGGTATGGCTACACCTTC.

The chain uses TRBV12-3 or TRBV12-4 and TRBJ2-1; 7 bases align to TRBD2. Unmatched junction bases numbered 15, after V lost 8 bases and J lost 8 bases. This CDR3 region has 15 residues. The CDR3 bases are TGTGCCAGCTCCTTTCCCGGGACTATTATCCATGAGCAGTTCTTC. Translation: CASSFPGTIIHEQFF.

The V call is TRBV20-1, the J call TRBJ2-5, with a possible D match to TRBD1 (6 bases). Germline-derived CDR1 and CDR2 are DFQATT and SNEGSKA (reference sequence). With 3 bases removed from V and 3 bases from J, the gap between germline ends came to 20 bases. The CDR3 extends over 16 amino acids. The CDR3, as DNA: TGCAGTGCTAGTAGACAGGACCTAGGGATAAAAGAGACCCAGTACTTC. It is translated as CSASRQDLGIKETQYF.

The gene calls are TRBV7-9 and TRBJ2-7, with 8 bases aligning to TRBD1. The CDR3 length is 15 residues. Trimming removed 7 bases from V and 3 bases from J; junction bases left unmatched: 11. Germline assignment: CDR1 SEHNR and CDR2 FQNEAQ (reference sequence). The CDR3 reads CASNTYQGANYEQYF. CDR3 bases: TGTGCCAGCAATACTTACCAGGGGGCGAACTACGAGCAGTACTTC.

The rearrangement joins TRBV7-3 to TRBJ1-2, with D perhaps TRBD1 (5 bases). The CDR3 contains 13 residues. Deletions cut 0 bases from V and 8 bases from J, with 10 bases between. Germline loops: CDR1 SGHTA, CDR2 FQGTGA. In DNA form, the CDR3 reads TGTGCCAGCAGCTTAACGCCCGGGGCCGGCTACACCTTC. It specifies CASSLTPGAGYTF.

This chain joins TRBV5-1 and TRBJ1-1; 8 bases fit TRBD1. Germline V lookup: CDR1 SGHRS, CDR2 YFSETQ. The CDR3 contains 16 residues. V lost 4 bases and J lost 1; bases outside the gene matches: 9. For the CDR3, the DNA is TGCGCCAGCAGCCTAATAGACAGGGGCGGGAACACTGAAGCTTTCTTT. As protein: CASSLIDRGGNTEAFF.

The gene calls are TRBV20-1 and TRBJ1-6, with unresolved D. The V gene's germline CDR1 is DFQATT and CDR2 SNEGSKA (reference sequence). V shed 6 bases and J shed 7 bases, with 16 bases lying between them. The CDR3 totals 14 residues. The CDR3: CSAPDFMGNSPLHF. CDR3 nucleotide sequence: TGCAGTGCCCCAGACTTTATGGGCAATTCACCCCTCCACTTT.

The DNA for the CDR3 is TGTGCCAGTAGCCCACTGGTGGGGAACACTGAAGCTTTCTTT. It encodes CASSPLVGNTEAFF. The gene calls are TRBV19 and TRBJ1-1, with D hard to call. Germline V gives CDR1 LNHDA, CDR2 SQIVND (reference sequence). Trimming cost V 6 bases and J 1 base, with 12 bases left between them. The CDR3 is 14 residues long.

The chain joins TRBV6-5 to TRBJ2-3, with a weak D call TRBD1 (6 bases). Trimming left V 4 bases short and J 2 bases short, with 10 bases between. This CDR3 comprises 14 residues. CDR1 and CDR2 from the germline V gene are MNHEY and SVGAGI. CDR3 region: CASSSGHITDTQYF. In DNA, the CDR3 is TGTGCCAGCAGTTCGGGACATATCACAGATACGCAGTATTTT.

This clonotype has just one count. The V gene is TRBV20-1, the J gene TRBJ2-2; D ambiguous. With 6 bases removed from V and 3 bases from J, the gap between germline ends came to 5 bases. The CDR3 sequence is 11 residues long. Germline V gives CDR1 DFQATT, CDR2 SNEGSKA (reference sequence). The CDR3 DNA reads TGCAGTGCGGTTTACACCGGGGAGCTGTTTTTT. Encoded protein: CSAVYTGELFF.

The chain has TRBV18 and TRBJ2-5; D not certain. CDR1 and CDR2 from the germline V gene are KGHSH and LQKENI. The CDR3 sequence is 15 residues long. The V end was cut by 1 base, the J end by 4 bases, with 13 bases between. CDR3 protein: CASSPRRQSAETQYF. In DNA, the CDR3 is TGTGCCAGCTCACCACGTCGCCAGTCCGCAGAGACCCAGTACTTC.